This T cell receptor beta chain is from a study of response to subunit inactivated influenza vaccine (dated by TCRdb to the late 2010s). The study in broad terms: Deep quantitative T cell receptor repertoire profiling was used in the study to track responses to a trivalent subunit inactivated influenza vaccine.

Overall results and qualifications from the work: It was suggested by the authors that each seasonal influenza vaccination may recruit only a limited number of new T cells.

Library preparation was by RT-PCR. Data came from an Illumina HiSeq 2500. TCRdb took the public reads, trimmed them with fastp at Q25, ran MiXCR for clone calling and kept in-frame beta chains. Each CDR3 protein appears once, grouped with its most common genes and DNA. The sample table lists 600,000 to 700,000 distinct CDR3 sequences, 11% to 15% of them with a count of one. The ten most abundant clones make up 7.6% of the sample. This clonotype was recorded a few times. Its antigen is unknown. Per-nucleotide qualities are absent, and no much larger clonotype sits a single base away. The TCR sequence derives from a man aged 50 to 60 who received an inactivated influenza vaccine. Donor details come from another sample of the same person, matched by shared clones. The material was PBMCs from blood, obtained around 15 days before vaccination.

The DNA reads TGTGCCACCAAGGGGACAGCCTACAATGAGCAGTTCTTC. It codes for CATKGTAYNEQFF. The chain is made from TRBV15 and TRBJ2-1, and TRBD1 aligns with 7 junction nucleotides. From a lookup of the germline V gene (reference sequence), CDR1 and CDR2 are LNHNV and YYDKDF. Trimmed from V: 7 bases; trimmed from J: 2 bases; junction bases lacking a gene match: 2. From its cysteine to its phenylalanine, the CDR3 spans 13 amino acids. CDR3 DNA only is kept here, 39 bases in frame from base 1.